This TCR beta chain is drawn from a study of identifying expanded T cells in peripheral blood. Collection occurred without any documented infections or immune events in donors. On this clone: What it recognizes is unknown.

Generated by immunoSEQ multiplex PCR, the TCRdb table keeps only in-frame clones and is missing some. This table holds about 91,000 clones, about nine tenths found once. Points from the study as a whole: Over about two and four weeks, about 16.4 and 19 clones changed, versus approximately 1.2 between replicates.

Looked up from germline, CDR1 is SGHNT and CDR2 is YYREEE (reference sequence). The CDR3 sequence is 15 residues long. After removal of 0 bases from V and 7 bases from J, the junction contained 4 bases not matched to a gene. This receptor was obtained from a person between 18 and 75 years old in good health. The J gene is TRBJ1-6, the V gene TRBV5-4; 7 bases agree with TRBD1. Sequencing was performed on blood. DNA of the CDR3: TGTGCCAGCAGCTTGGCCGGGACAGAGAATTCACCCCTCCACTTT. This sequence encodes CASSLAGTENSPLHF. Using reference TRBV5-4 and TRBJ1-6 for the parts outside the CDR3, the full variable domain is ETGVTQSPTHLIKTRGQQVTLRCSSQSGHNTVSWYQQALGQGPQFIFQYYREEENGRGNFPPRFSGLQFPNYSSELNVNALELDDSALYLCASSLAGTENSPLHFGNGTRLTVT.